A selection of T cell receptor beta chains follows, all from one sample in a study of blood T cell repertoires in COVID-19. Method: immunoSEQ multiplex PCR; TCRdb's copy keeps in-frame clones and lacks some. The table has around 380,000 clones, roughly 86% seen once. Sequencing was performed on PBMCs or T cells enriched from blood (not recorded which). Receptor source: a man aged 25-45 years who had recovered from COVID-19. Each CDR3 is given without its conserved first and last residue. A D gene is named only where the DNA matches it firmly.

j_call v_call d_call cdr3_aa
TRBJ1-1 TRBV7-2 . ASSLNRNTEAF
TRBJ2-7 TRBV5-1 TRBD2 ASSLRTSGGAVEQY
TRBJ1-1 TRBV9 . ASSPRGFTTTEAF
TRBJ2-1 TRBV11-2 TRBD2 ASSYLAGGPNEQF
TRBJ1-6 TRBV19 . ASSIVGPALIGTYNSPLH
TRBJ1-1 TRBV19 . ASILKTGFLTEAF
TRBJ1-4 TRBV5-1 TRBD1 ASSSQGDRGEKLF
TRBJ1-2 TRBV6-5 . ASSYSRDSYT
TRBJ2-1 TRBV19 TRBD2 ASSEGASGGVGQF
TRBJ1-3 TRBV7-9 . ASSTGTRESGNTIY
TRBJ1-5 TRBV2 . ASKGDRGSNQPQH
TRBJ2-7 TRBV5-1 TRBD1 ASSRGQGQYEQY
TRBJ1-6 TRBV9 TRBD1 ASSVSGGGSPLH
TRBJ2-6 TRBV29-1 . SVSQGSGANVLT
TRBJ1-4 TRBV4-1 . ASSPGSTANEKLF
TRBJ2-2 TRBV18 TRBD1 ASSAGTVNTGELF
TRBJ1-1 TRBV19 . ASSPQPGLTNTEAF
TRBJ2-2 TRBV5-1 TRBD1 ASRKDRARDYTGELF
TRBJ2-3 TRBV25-1 . ASSDRGIRGDTQY
TRBJ1-4 TRBV5-1 TRBD1 ASSRGGQVHNEKLF
TRBJ2-6 TRBV19 . ASREQGGSGANVLT
TRBJ2-7 TRBV19 . ASSIVGDTTYEQY
TRBJ2-5 TRBV2 TRBD2 ASSPTSGGGKTQY
TRBJ2-2 TRBV6-2/TRBV6-3 TRBD2 ASSYGTSGNTGELF
TRBJ1-4 TRBV19 TRBD1 ASSSQGAREKLF
TRBJ2-6 TRBV6-5 . ASSYGTSGANVLT
TRBJ2-3 TRBV11-2 TRBD1 ASSTRWSGGRLDTQY
TRBJ2-1 TRBV12-3/TRBV12-4 TRBD1 ASTLTGRNEQF
TRBJ2-3 TRBV6-5 . ASNPRGGIDTQY
TRBJ2-4 TRBV19 TRBD1 ASSASETGGSNLAKNIQY
TRBJ2-3 TRBV11-1 . ASSHRSVTDTQY
TRBJ2-5 TRBV5-5 TRBD2 ASSLLAGTSQETQY
TRBJ1-6 TRBV6-5 TRBD1 ASITGVRSPLH
TRBJ2-3 TRBV12-5 . ASGLVTADTQY
TRBJ2-1 TRBV5-6 . ASSFLSVEQF
TRBJ2-5 TRBV10-2 . ASRDWQPQETQY
TRBJ1-2 TRBV19 TRBD1 ASTDRDDRYYGYT
TRBJ1-5 TRBV6-5 . ASSYSPAAPQPQH
TRBJ2-5 TRBV5-4 . ASSLAPGEPGETQY
TRBJ1-2 TRBV5-5 . ASSADTTYGYT
TRBJ1-5 TRBV4-1 . ASSQGGQQPQH
TRBJ1-2 TRBV14 TRBD1 ASSPTGGASYGYT
TRBJ1-2 TRBV30 . AWKPGTAVVGYT
TRBJ1-1 TRBV5-6 TRBD1 ASEQGQSEAF
TRBJ2-2 TRBV9 TRBD2 ASSSSGASTGELF
TRBJ2-3 TRBV6-4 TRBD2 ASSESGGYTDTQY
TRBJ1-6 TRBV7-2 . ASIQGLRSPLH
TRBJ2-3 TRBV19 . ATRLLADYTDTQY
TRBJ1-6 TRBV6-1 . ASSEDTSSYNSPLH
TRBJ2-7 TRBV9 . ASSEGPTPYEQY
TRBJ1-2 TRBV3-1/TRBV3-2 . ASSPINFPGQTYNYGYT
TRBJ1-2 TRBV21-1 . ASNLIIRDSRYGYT
TRBJ2-5 TRBV3-1/TRBV3-2 TRBD1 ASSQVGQGTRRDQY
TRBJ2-1 TRBV29-1 TRBD2 SVVGSSGVSYNEQF
TRBJ1-1 TRBV11-2 . ASSLARPGRRAF
TRBJ1-5 TRBV10-3 . AISEGGDQPQH